The source of this TCR beta chain is a study of CD8 T cells in Susac syndrome (dated 2019 in TCRdb). Background on the whole study: Repertoire sequencing was used to test whether CD8+ T cell activation and differentiation in Susac syndrome was antigen driven. The clonality of the CD8+ T cell repertoire was compared across about a dozen healthy donors, about 14 Susac syndrome patients and 15 multiple sclerosis patients.

As regards this clonotype: The clone's antigen remains unknown. No base quality values were provided; no much bigger clone lies one nucleotide off.

The paper as a whole reports these results and caveats: The TCR sequencing and HLA analysis was acknowledged to have included a relatively small number of individuals.

High-throughput TCR beta sequencing profiled peripheral blood CD8+ and CD4+ T cells from healthy donors, Susac syndrome patients and multiple sclerosis patients. The multiple sclerosis controls were treatment-naive patients who had stable or active relapsing-remitting disease and met the revised McDonald criteria. Bulk CD8+ and CD4+ T cells were purified by magnetic negative isolation, whereas CD8+ TEMRA cells were enriched by FACS. Blood was drawn into EDTA tubes, processed within 24 hours, and PBMCs were isolated by density gradient centrifugation. PBMCs intended for TCR sequencing were frozen in liquid nitrogen and were later thawed in a 37 degrees C water bath. A purity of at least 90% was achieved for sorted or isolated CD4+, CD8+ and CD8+ TEMRA cells. Cut back by 6 bases and 3 bases, the V and J ends lie 14 bases apart. The CDR3 measures 14 amino acids from cysteine to phenylalanine. Only the CDR3 portion is preserved as DNA: 42 bases, with reading frame beginning at the first base. CDR1 is given as MNHEY and CDR2 as SVGAGI, both from the germline V gene.

RNA was extracted using the RNeasy kit, and about 0.45 to 1 ug of the RNA was reverse transcribed with random hexamers. The immunoSEQ multiplex PCR assay, covering 54 Vbeta and 13 Jbeta segments, was used to amplify TCR beta CDR3 regions. To correct PCR amplification bias, a synthetic template baseline was used for both primer optimization and computational correction. Per the source publication's procedure: Reads were annotated to V, D and J genes according to IMGT and were analyzed with immunoSEQ Analyzer, with only productive sequences retained. Clonality was computed as one minus Shannon entropy normalized by log2 of the number of productive unique sequences. Public and private clones were assessed among the 100 most prevalent clones of each patient and control. Susac-specific clones were defined as absent from healthy and MS cohorts, around 980 published viral clones and other ImmuneACCESS disease sequences. The public sequencing data were trimmed at Q25 with fastp and processed into clonotypes with MiXCR by TCRdb, which kept only in-frame beta chains. Identical CDR3 proteins give one entry, which carries the most common genes and DNA. The V and J calls shown here were made by TCRdb, not taken from the authors' results. This sample holds approximately 150,000 distinct CDR3 sequences; 80% were observed only once. The ten largest clones represent 0.45% to 0.6% of the sample.

This clonotype was sampled from a human donor with multiple sclerosis. The V and J segments used are TRBV6-5 and TRBJ1-1, with a tentative D gene TRBD1 over 5 matching bases. The sequenced material came from CD8+ T cells from PBMCs. The DNA sequence is given as TGTGCCAGCAGGCCCGATTGGGGGGACACTGAAGCTTTCTTT. This translates into CASRPDWGDTEAFF.